This T cell receptor (beta chain) was captured by sequencing in a study of blood T cell repertoires in COVID-19. Study-level background: Sample material is recorded as cDNA or gDNA derived from T cells, B-cell-depleted T cells, or PBMCs.

In the original processing: Quantification of nucleated cells was approximated via reference gene primer amplification. Measured with immunoSEQ multiplex PCR; TCRdb has only the in-frame clones, and not every one. V and J calls and clone size are as listed in that table; D and trimming were resolved from the DNA. The sample lists about 80,000 clones, about four fifths seen once, with about 12% in the top ten. The CDR3 consists of 17 residues. The germline V gene encodes CDR1 SGHTA and CDR2 FQGNSA. The junction had 6 bases not matched to a gene; V was cut back by 0 bases and J by 5 bases. The chain recombines TRBV7-2 with TRBJ2-3; 12 nucleotides line up with TRBD2. Sequenced input: peripheral blood. This receptor was identified in a man older than 75 with acute or convalescent COVID-19. The CDR3 nucleotides are TGTGCCAGCAGCTTAGCTCGGCTAGCGGGGGGGCGAGATACGCAGTATTTT. Protein: CASSLARLAGGRDTQYF. Full variable domain (outside the CDR3, taken from reference TRBV7-2 and TRBJ2-3): GAGVSQSPSNKVTEKGKDVELRCDPISGHTALYWYRQSLGQGLEFLIYFQGNSAPDKSGLPSDRFSAERTGGSVSTLTIQRTQQEDSAVYLCASSLARLAGGRDTQYFGPGTRLTVL.